Below are 9 T cell receptor beta chains sequenced from a single sample in a study of blood T cell repertoires in COVID-19. Assay: immunoSEQ multiplex PCR; the TCRdb copy retains only in-frame clones and omits some. The sample records 180,000 or so clones, around 82% being singletons. Sequenced sample: peripheral blood. The receptors stem from a woman aged 80 or over with acute or convalescent COVID-19.

This chain connects TRBV2 to TRBJ1-4; 7 nucleotides match TRBD1. Germline CDR1 SNHLY, CDR2 FYNNEI. The CDR3 runs 14 residues. V dropped 6 bases and J dropped 4; count of bases not matched to a gene: 5. The CDR3 DNA reads as TGTGCCAGCAGCGTCGGGACAGTTAATGAAAAACTGTTTTTT. Its protein is CASSVGTVNEKLFF.

This clone was seen more than once but under ten times. The V and J genes are TRBV18 and TRBJ1-4; 9 nucleotides line up with TRBD1. The length of the CDR3 is 14 residues. Germline V gene sequence: CDR1 KGHSH, CDR2 LQKENI. Trimming took 4 bases from V and 5 from J; bases not matched to a gene: 2. The CDR3 loop is CASSRGTGNEKLFF. The DNA of the CDR3 is TGTGCCAGCTCACGAGGGACAGGGAATGAAAAACTGTTTTTT.

The rearrangement joins TRBV19 to TRBJ1-2; the D gene is possibly TRBD1 (6 bases). CDR1 is LNHDA and CDR2 is SQIVND in the germline V gene (reference sequence). V lost 5 bases and J lost 0, with 10 bases in between. The CDR3 runs to 14 residues. The CDR3 here is CASSAQGSNYGYTF. DNA for the CDR3: TGTGCCAGTAGTGCACAGGGATCTAACTATGGCTACACCTTC.

The V gene is TRBV12-5, the J gene TRBJ2-5, with 11 bases lining up with TRBD2. Unmatched junction bases numbered 4, after V lost 6 bases and J lost 4 bases. This CDR3 has 14 residues. Germline V CDR1 and CDR2: LGHNT, FRNRAP. The CDR3 DNA sequence: TGTGCTAGTGGCCCAGGGACTAGCGGAGAGACCCAGTACTTC. Protein product: CASGPGTSGETQYF.

The chain recombines TRBV7-6 with TRBJ1-2; weak D call: TRBD1 (6 bases). This CDR3 is built from 16 residues. The V end lost 4 bases, the J end lost 5 bases, and 20 bases lay between the germline ends. The germline gives CDR1 SGHVS, CDR2 FNYEAQ. This CDR3 is CASSSGQPTGGYGYTF. The CDR3 DNA follows: TGTGCCAGCAGCTCCGGACAGCCCACGGGCGGGTATGGCTACACCTTC.

The chain is built from TRBV24-1 and TRBJ1-2; D uncertain. Germline V CDR1 and CDR2: KGHDR, SFDVKD. The V gene lost 0 bases and the J gene lost 14 bases, with 15 bases spanning the gap. This CDR3 contains 13 residues. The chain's CDR3 is CATSDLEAGRQTF. The CDR3 nucleotides are TGTGCCACCAGTGATTTGGAGGCGGGCCGCCAGACCTTC.

This clone was seen a single time. The chain combines TRBV5-1 with TRBJ2-7; 8 nucleotides match TRBD1. The junction had 3 bases not matched to a gene; V was cut back by 4 bases and J by 6 bases. The CDR3 runs to 12 residues. Germline assignment: CDR1 SGHRS and CDR2 YFSETQ. The CDR3 loop is CASSNGQGEQYF. Written as DNA, the CDR3 is TGCGCCAGCAGCAATGGACAGGGCGAGCAGTACTTC.

The chain uses TRBV4-3 and TRBJ1-4; a possible D gene is TRBD1 (5 bases). The CDR3 is 15 residues long. The germline V gene has CDR1 LGHNA and CDR2 YSLEER. V was clipped by 0 bases and J by 3 bases, with 8 bases between them. The CDR3 DNA is TGCGCCAGCAGCCAAGATAAGGGGCCTAATGAAAAACTGTTTTTT. It translates to CASSQDKGPNEKLFF.

The chain joins TRBV6-2 or TRBV6-3 to TRBJ1-5, with 7 bases that match TRBD1. Germline CDR1 MNHEY, CDR2 SVGEGT. V shed 4 bases and J 11 bases; nucleotides not matched to a gene: 14. The CDR3 covers 15 residues. Here the CDR3 DNA reads TGTGCCAGCAGTTCCCCGGGACAGAGGGGACCAGCCCAGCATTTT. Its protein is CASSSPGQRGPAQHF.